The following is a TCR beta chain sequence with its context. Its antigen remains unknown. The same CDR3 can be traced to other DNA sequences in this sample. Clones were sequenced by immunoSEQ multiplex PCR, and TCRdb holds only the in-frame ones, with some missing. The sample holds about 150,000 clones; 91% are singletons and the top ten take less than 5.5%. These data belong to a study of T cell responses to AZD1222 COVID-19 vaccine. Broader study findings: After two AZD1222 doses, spike-specific TCR breadth and depth rose versus day 0. In all cases, repertoires were sampled only after the peak T cell response.

There are 13 residues in the CDR3. The germline V and J ends were trimmed by 3 bases and 2 bases, with 7 bases remaining between them. Per germline, CDR1 LGHDT and CDR2 YNNKEL (reference sequence). The V call is TRBV3-1 (or the pseudogene TRBV3-2), the J call TRBJ1-2, with D perhaps matching TRBD1 (5 bases). This clonotype was sampled from an adult in good health. The sequencing here drew on peripheral blood, taken on day 0 of AZD1222 vaccination. CDR3: CASSQGVNYGYTF. DNA for the CDR3: TGTGCCAGCAGCCAGGGGGTAAACTATGGCTACACCTTC.